Each of the 8 T cell receptor beta chains below was sequenced from the same sample in a study of immune evolution from preneoplasia to lung adenocarcinoma. TCRdb's table, derived via immunoSEQ multiplex PCR, lists solely in-frame clones and lacks some. The sample includes some 4,300 clones, 79% of them seen just once. Sequenced input: FFPE minimally invasive lung adenocarcinoma tissue. Receptor source: a person aged 50 to 70 with lung adenocarcinoma.

This chain joins TRBV30 and TRBJ2-5, with 10 bases lining up with TRBD1. This CDR3 is 15 amino acids long. The V gene end was trimmed by 3 bases and the J gene end by 5 bases; junction bases not matched to a gene: 9. Germline CDR1 GTSNPN, CDR2 SVGIG (reference sequence). The CDR3 reads CAWRKGQGLWETQYF. The CDR3 DNA reads as TGTGCCTGGAGAAAGGGACAGGGGTTGTGGGAGACCCAGTACTTC. Variable domain in full (rest from reference TRBV30 and TRBJ2-5): SQTIHQWPATLVQPVGSPLSLECTVEGTSNPNLYWYRQAAGRGLQLLFYSVGIGQISSEVPQNLSASRPQDRQFILSSKKLLLSDSGFYLCAWRKGQGLWETQYFGPGTRLLVL.

With regard to this clone: This CDR3 is also generated by other DNA sequences in the sample. The CDR3 loop is CASSIGLADTQYF. The CDR3 DNA is TGTGCCAGTAGTATCGGGCTAGCAGATACGCAGTATTTT. The V call is TRBV19, the J call TRBJ2-3; no clear D. V was clipped by 3 bases and J by 4 bases, with 8 bases between them. The CDR3 consists of 13 residues. Germline-derived CDR1 and CDR2 are LNHDA and SQIVND (reference sequence).

V gene TRBV5-1 combines with J gene TRBJ2-7, with TRBD1 matching over 8 bases. Trimming took 0 bases from V and 5 from J; bases not matched to a gene: 7. The germline V gene encodes CDR1 SGHRS and CDR2 YFSETQ. This CDR3 is built from 15 residues. This CDR3 is CASSLAGQGANEQYF. Written as DNA, the CDR3 is TGCGCCAGCAGCTTGGCCGGGCAGGGGGCGAACGAGCAGTACTTC.

The gene calls are TRBV5-1 and TRBJ2-2; tentative D call: TRBD2 (6 bases). Germline V CDR1 and CDR2: SGHRS, YFSETQ. The CDR3 is made up of 16 amino acids. Trimming took 1 base from V and 6 from J, leaving 16 bases between them. This CDR3 reads CASSLSGEPWAGELFF. The CDR3 DNA reads TGCGCCAGCAGCTTGTCGGGGGAACCGTGGGCCGGGGAGCTGTTTTTT.

The chain combines TRBV10-3 with TRBJ2-5; D is ambiguous. Trimming took 0 bases from V and 2 from J, leaving 10 bases between them. Germline assignment: CDR1 ENHRY and CDR2 SYGVKD. The CDR3 is made up of 15 amino acids. The CDR3 DNA reads TGTGCCATCAGTGAGTCGGTGAGGCGTCAAGAGACCCAGTACTTC. Its protein is CAISESVRRQETQYF.

This chain links TRBV14 with TRBJ2-1; D perhaps matches TRBD2 (7 bases). Germline V gene sequence: CDR1 SGHDN, CDR2 FVKESK. Trimming left V 2 bases short and J 5 bases short, with 13 bases between. CDR3 length equals 15 residues. In nucleotides, the CDR3 is TGTGCCAGCAGCCAACTCGGGGGGCCGCACAATGAGCAGTTCTTC. This codes for CASSQLGGPHNEQFF. Together with reference TRBV14 and TRBJ2-1, the CDR3 gives the full variable domain: EAGVTQFPSHSVIEKGQTVTLRCDPISGHDNLYWYRRVMGKEIKFLLHFVKESKQDESGMPNNRFLAERTGGTYSTLKVQPAELEDSGVYFCASSQLGGPHNEQFFGPGTRLTVL.

The chain has TRBV30 and TRBJ2-5, with D possibly called TRBD1 or TRBD2 (6 bases each). The CDR3 covers 11 residues. Germline V gene data show CDR1 as GTSNPN and CDR2 as SVGIG (reference sequence). Trimming removed 8 bases from V and 5 bases from J, with 12 bases in between. CDR3 sequence reads: CARKGGETQYF. The CDR3 DNA sequence: TGTGCCCGGAAGGGGGGCGAGACCCAGTACTTC. The full variable domain, rest sourced from reference TRBV30 and TRBJ2-5, is SQTIHQWPATLVQPVGSPLSLECTVEGTSNPNLYWYRQAAGRGLQLLFYSVGIGQISSEVPQNLSASRPQDRQFILSSKKLLLSDSGFYLCARKGGETQYFGPGTRLLVL.

This chain uses TRBV6-1 with TRBJ1-3, with D perhaps matching TRBD1 (6 bases). V was pared by 6 bases and J by 0 bases, with 6 bases between. CDR3 length: 13 amino acids. The V gene's germline CDR1 is MNHNS and CDR2 SASEGT. CDR3 sequence reads: CASRGHSGNTIYF. The CDR3 DNA reads TGTGCCAGCAGGGGACACTCTGGAAACACCATATATTTT.